The source of this T cell receptor beta chain is a study of blood T cell repertoires in COVID-19. V lost 5 bases to trimming and J lost 4 bases; unmatched junction nucleotides: 6. The CDR3 is made up of 14 amino acids. CDR1 is GTSNPN and CDR2 is SVGIG in the germline V gene (reference sequence). Profiling relied on immunoSEQ multiplex PCR, and the TCRdb table lists in-frame clones only, not all of them. The sample has fewer than 95,000 clones; about nine tenths are singletons. In this sample, this clone turned up once. This chain uses TRBV30 with TRBJ1-3, with 9 bases lining up with TRBD1. The sequence derives from a man aged 50-59 years with acute or convalescent COVID-19. The material sequenced was peripheral blood. CDR3 in DNA: TGTGCCTGGGGGACAGGGAACCTAGGAAACACCATATATTTT. Protein sequence: CAWGTGNLGNTIYF.